The source of this T cell receptor (beta chain) is a study of shared clonotypes between healthy human individuals. Germline V gene lookup returns CDR1 SGDLS and CDR2 YYNGEE. The CDR3 sequence is 15 residues long. Trimming stripped 0 bases from V and 8 bases from J, with 15 bases between. The protocol was immunoSEQ multiplex PCR, while the TCRdb copy is restricted to in-frame clones and leaves out a portion. Altogether about 92,000 clones are present, about 70% being singletons, with the ten largest covering around half. The receptor was derived from a man aged 30 to 39 in good health. V usage is TRBV9 and J usage is TRBJ2-1, with D possibly TRBD1 on 6 matching bases. The sequenced sample was memory CD8+ T cells sorted from blood. Sample subset: CD45RO+ cells pooled with CCR7-negative TemRA cells. The CDR3 loop is CASSVAGVDWDEQFF. The CDR3 nucleotides read TGTGCCAGCAGCGTAGCAGGGGTTGACTGGGATGAGCAGTTCTTC.